Here is one TCR beta chain with its context. Per the study methods: How many nucleated cells were present was estimated from reference gene primer amplification. The table came from immunoSEQ multiplex PCR; TCRdb's copy has only in-frame clones and leaves some out. V, J and clone size are those of that table, while D and trimming were read from the DNA. The table shows under 250,000 clones, with approximately 86% occurring only once. The sample belongs to a study of blood T cell repertoires in COVID-19. Overall study context: The samples span acute and convalescent COVID-19 from the United States, Italy and Spain. T cells, B-cell-depleted T cells, or PBMCs supplied cDNA or gDNA.

The V gene's germline CDR1 is MNHEY and CDR2 SVGEGT. The trim removed 5 bases at V and 6 bases at J, leaving 10 bases unmatched. CDR3 size: 15 residues. The chain employs TRBV6-2 or TRBV6-3 and TRBJ2-3, with 8 bases that match TRBD2. The sequencing input was peripheral blood. This sequence originates from a woman aged 60-75 years who had recovered from COVID-19. CDR3 bases: TGTGCCAGCAGTCAAGCGGGGGTCTTGGGGGATACGCAGTATTTT. Its translation is CASSQAGVLGDTQYF.